The entry below describes one TCR beta chain. Its antigen is unknown. This sample was taken from a study of cytomegalovirus exposure and HLA in healthy donors listed by TCRdb under 2017. Some background on the complete study: An earlier analysis of about 530 of the donors reported under 300 Gb of sequence data and around 110 million unique TCR beta sequences obtained from some 170 million T cells. An early release that covered 640 HLA-typed donors contained about 290 gigabases of sequencing data and roughly 84 million unique TCR sequences. Of the approximately 400 genotyped donors, 70% to 90% were placed in the genetic ancestry cluster associated with self-reported Caucasian donors. The aim of the study was to test whether cataloging public T cell receptors could identify signatures of past pathogen exposure. The study profiled the T cell repertoires of hundreds of subjects by immunosequencing and related them to cytomegalovirus serostatus. In addition to the first cohort of approximately 670 subjects, a separate validation cohort of 120 different subjects was used. To predict cytomegalovirus infection status, the study brought together high-throughput TCR immunosequencing, statistical association of individual TCRs with disease status, and machine learning. To study patterns of TCR occurrence, a later analysis re-analyzed previously published TCR beta repertoires from hundreds of donors and added high-resolution HLA genotyping. Rather than drawing on any new phenotypic data, the later analysis identified candidate immune exposures from TCR beta sequences and the way those sequences occurred across donors. In an earlier analysis of roughly 580 of the donors, high-throughput TCR beta sequencing was used to judge whether each TCR beta V gene segment behaved as functional or pseudogenic. Donor age, sex, ethnicity and CMV serostatus were compiled alongside the repertoire data. A later genetic analysis used genome-wide SNP genotypes for about 55% of the 666 donors, treating that subset as a discovery cohort. All discovery cohort repertoires had been generated using a single sequencing platform. HLA typing covered class I and class II loci at four-digit resolution. The number of typed donors differed by locus: about 629-640 for A, B, C, DRB1 and DQB1; 500 to 550 for DQA1; 600 to 610 for DPA1; and around 490 for DPB1. Because of strong linkage in the cohort, roughly five DR-DQ haplotypes were treated as single units for association and clustering. Among about 370 genotyped donors of the cohort, an average of roughly 230,000 unique TCR beta nucleotide sequences was sequenced per donor, of which about 20% were non-productive. Overall study outcomes, separate from this receptor: A later genetic analysis reported fewer N-insertions in productive TCRs among donors in an Asian-associated ancestry cluster than the roughly 700-donor mean. Specific HLA alleles were associated with over 15,000 TCR beta sequences at a false discovery rate of 0.05 in a later analysis. Presence/absence analyses assumed roughly uniform sequencing depth across donors, an assumption that may not hold. Correlated functional status among segregating V segments might reflect linkage disequilibrium, but an unknown experimental factor could not be ruled out. Roughly 15 rarely observed V segments, including chromosome 9 orphons, were excluded from the earlier analysis of almost 600 of the donors because counts were too low. In a later genetic analysis, a missense DCLRE1C variant was associated with V-gene and J-gene trimming of TCR beta chains, and the association was replicated in an independent cohort. An earlier analysis of roughly 570 of the donors showed that most TCR beta V segments appeared in productive rearrangements either about 87% or about 30% of the time, which broadly matched IMGT annotations. In the study, roughly 160 TCR beta chains were listed as associated with cytomegalovirus. A later analysis found that TCR association rates varied across HLA loci, with DRB1 alleles showing the most associated TCRs and HLA-C alleles the fewest. Immune exposure information for the cohort was limited to CMV serostatus. A further reported finding was that TCR beta sequences accurately predicted the HLA-A and HLA-B alleles for most subjects in the first cohort. A cluster of highly shared sequence variants was judged likely to represent a technical artifact of the sequencing pipeline. The cohort was sequenced for TCR beta chains only, and without alpha or paired-chain data the features that could be detected were limited. Because the 87-base-pair reads could not distinguish some IMGT-functional V segments, including TRBV6-2 and TRBV6-3, those segments were excluded. According to a later analysis, parvovirus B19, influenza, CMV and Epstein-Barr virus appeared linked to several top co-occurrence clusters. In a later analysis, most CMV-associated TCR beta chains were found to appear HLA-restricted, with HLA associations seemingly driven largely by CMV exposure. When HLA alleles, especially DR and DQ, strongly co-occurred, attributing TCR associations to individual alleles was difficult. The classifier was reported to diagnose cytomegalovirus status with high specificity and sensitivity in both the original cohort and the validation cohort. The authors suggested that the approach could potentially be generalized to other disease states and immunological phenotypes. In a later analysis, HLA-associated TCR beta chains showed more clonal expansion and lower generation probabilities than non-associated chains that were equally common. HLA typing was unavailable for some donors at each locus, so association tests used only the typed subset. Most TCR sequences were seen in very few donors, while some public TCRs were found in many individuals. In vitro tests confirmed that three of the cytomegalovirus-associated TCR beta chains recognize cytomegalovirus antigens.

Preparation of the library involved the immunoSEQ multiplex PCR assay. A mixture of 60 forward primers for TCR Vbeta segments and 13 reverse primers for TCR Jbeta segments was used in the multiplex PCR. The CDR3 region of rearranged TCR beta genes was amplified from genomic DNA with a multiplex PCR assay. The amplified TCR beta libraries were sequenced on the Illumina HiSeq System as 87-base-pair reads. For the original study's pipeline: In a later analysis, roughly 80 million unique TCR beta chains were counted across the approximately 640 repertoires, and around 10 million of these chains were shared by at least two donors. Raw reads were error-corrected and collapsed into unique sequences by a nearest-neighbor algorithm in which closely related sequences were merged to remove PCR and sequencing errors. Alignment of CDR3 sequences to IMGT reference sequences was used to assign V, D and J gene segments. For a sequence to be retained, at least a six-nucleotide match to both a V gene segment and a J gene segment was required. Rearrangements were called productive when the CDR3 lacked stop codons and stayed in frame with V and J; all others were non-productive. Following IMGT convention, CDR3 was defined as the stretch from the second conserved V-encoded cysteine up to the conserved J-encoded phenylalanine. Sequences without an unambiguous match to a single V gene segment were excluded from the earlier analysis of about 630 of the donors. An earlier analysis of a few hundred of the donors called V segments functional above 56.7% productive rearrangements and segregating when the between-donor standard deviation exceeded 5%. To diagnose cytomegalovirus status from the catalog of TCR beta chain sequences, a statistical classification framework was built. In a later analysis, V and J genes were assigned by comparing TCR nucleotide sequences against IMGT/GENE-DB human TR gene sequences. The TCRdist pipeline was used in a later analysis to assign CDR3 sequences and most-parsimonious VDJ recombination scenarios. In a later analysis, each TCR beta chain was defined by its CDR3 amino acid sequence together with its V-gene family, and reads lacking a unique V-gene family were excluded. To address suspected cross-contamination and a sequencing artifact, a later analysis removed over 500 highly shared, low-generation-probability nucleotide sequences. In a later analysis, a clonal expansion index for each public chain was calculated from normalized within-repertoire ranks of inferred template counts. In a later analysis, generation probabilities were computed with a VDJ recombination model fitted to out-of-frame rearrangements, and the resulting probabilities were checked against IGoR. In a later analysis, hypergeometric tests were used to score TCR-TCR, TCR-HLA and TCR-CMV co-occurrence, with a repertoire-size bias correction applied to TCR pairs. To estimate false discovery rates, a later analysis permuted the HLA or CMV assignments 20 times. In a later analysis, co-occurring TCRs were grouped using DBSCAN, and TCRdist sequence similarity was added for clustering within HLA-allele-positive subsets. For co-occurrence clustering, repertoires with fewer than 30,000 or more than 120,000 public chains were excluded, along with about five repertoires with anomalous nucleotide sharing. The source is immuneACCESS, and TCRdb retained only in-frame sequences with V and J called. Part of the clones is not carried over; for the studies checked, unresolved V genes explain less than half of this, and the remainder is unexplained. D and trimming come from the DNA, and the V and J calls and clone size come from that table. The data table for this sample lists more than 40,000 clones. The ten largest clones add up to roughly 26% of the sample.

The CDR3, cysteine through phenylalanine, is 15 amino acids long. Only the CDR3 DNA stays, 45 bases, in frame from base 1. Trimming takes 6 bases from V and 2 bases from J, and the germline ends sit 13 bases apart. As encoded in the germline V gene, CDR1 is SNHLY while CDR2 is FYNNEI. In total, about 650 healthy bone marrow donors made up the cohort. All cohort members were sampled while nominally healthy, although unrecorded immune exposures were likely present. The donor tested CMV seropositive, placing the donor among the 289 seropositive members of the cohort. A peripheral blood sample was collected from each donor, and TCR beta sequencing was performed on peripheral blood mononuclear cells. Genomic DNA was extracted from the blood cell samples with the Qiagen DNeasy Blood Extraction Kit.

The specimen sequenced was PBMCs. The clonotype comes from a man aged 35 to 55 in good health and CMV-seropositive. The receptor chain draws on TRBV2 and TRBJ2-2; D gene: possibly TRBD2, on 6 matching bases. Here is the DNA: TGTGCCAGCAGGGGGGGTAGCGTTAACACCGGGGAGCTGTTTTTT. This codes for CASRGGSVNTGELFF.